What follows are 5 T cell receptor beta chains derived from one specimen sequenced in a study of shared clonotypes between healthy human individuals. Only in-frame clones appear in the TCRdb table, and some are missing; sequencing was by immunoSEQ multiplex PCR. The sample includes a few hundred thousand clones, 60% to 80% of them seen just once. Sequencing was carried out using memory CD4+ T cells sorted from blood. Subset described: CD45RA-negative fraction. Every receptor here comes from a man aged 25-40 years in good health.

The genes are TRBV28 and TRBJ2-5; D gene ambiguous. CDR1 is MDHEN and CDR2 is SYDVKM in the germline V gene. Deletions cut 4 bases from V and 7 bases from J, with 19 bases between. The CDR3 is made up of 15 amino acids. The CDR3 reads CASSSTLGILRTQYF. CDR3 DNA: TGTGCCAGCAGTTCGACCCTAGGGATCCTCCGGACCCAGTACTTC.

The chain links TRBV4-1 to TRBJ2-7; D possibly matches TRBD1 or TRBD2 (6 bases each). The CDR3 sequence is 16 residues long. V lost 2 bases to trimming and J lost 2 bases, with 16 bases between them. Germline CDR1 MGHRA, CDR2 YSYEKL. The CDR3 loop is CASSQPTRGVPYEQYF. Written as DNA, the CDR3 is TGCGCCAGCAGCCAACCCACGAGGGGGGTGCCCTACGAGCAGTACTTC.

The chain joins TRBV5-1 to TRBJ2-7; tentatively, D is TRBD1 (6 bases). The CDR3 totals 13 residues. CDR1 and CDR2 (germline): SGHRS, YFSETQ. V was pared by 4 bases and J by 7 bases, with 15 bases between. DNA for the CDR3: TGCGCCAGCAGCCCCTCCGGGACAACGGAGCAGTACTTC. It translates to CASSPSGTTEQYF.

The chain combines TRBV9 with TRBJ1-3, with a tentative D call TRBD1 (5 bases). The CDR3 covers 15 residues. Deletions cut 7 bases from V and 2 bases from J, with 16 bases between. Looked up from germline, CDR1 is SGDLS and CDR2 is YYNGEE. The CDR3 loop reads CASGRDELPGNTIYF. Written as DNA, the CDR3 is TGTGCCAGCGGGAGGGACGAGCTTCCTGGAAACACCATATATTTT. The variable domain in full, with the rest retrieved from reference TRBV9 and TRBJ1-3, is DSGVTQTPKHLITATGQRVTLRCSPRSGDLSVYWYQQSLDQGLQFLIQYYNGEERAKGNILERFSAQQFPDLHSELNLSSLELGDSALYFCASGRDELPGNTIYFGEGSWLTVV.

This clone has a count of ten or more. This chain uses TRBV7-2 with TRBJ1-4; a possible D gene is TRBD1 (5 bases). Deletions cut 6 bases from V and 8 bases from J, with 13 bases between. There are 13 residues in the CDR3. CDR1 and CDR2 from the germline V gene are SGHTA and FQGNSA. The CDR3 region is CASRGGAWEKLFF. The CDR3 nucleotides read TGTGCCAGCAGGGGTGGGGCTTGGGAAAAACTGTTTTTT.